This T cell receptor (beta chain) was observed in a study of identical twins. Worth noting for this clonotype: Its antigen is undetermined.

Trimming pared 4 bases from V and 7 bases from J, leaving 10 bases between. CDR3 length: 12 amino acids. Germline CDR1 is MNHNS and CDR2 is SASEGT. The study's findings and limits: Low generation probability was overrepresented in out-of-frame alpha sequences shared by twins.

MiXCR was run by TCRdb on the 5' RACE reads, yielding one entry per CDR3 protein. The sample shows under 1 million distinct CDR3 sequences, 10% to 15% of them seen only once. These data were also filed under a second study, of yellow fever vaccine responses in identical twins.

This TCR came from a woman in her late teens or twenties in good health. The sequencing sample was made of PBMCs. The chain combines TRBV6-1 with TRBJ1-1; D possibly corresponds to TRBD1 (5 bases). CDR3 residues: CASSVDGGEAFF. The CDR3 coding sequence is TGTGCCAGCAGTGTAGATGGGGGTGAAGCTTTCTTT.